Sequencing of this T cell receptor (beta chain) was carried out in a study of shared T cell receptors in the human thymus. The CDR3 covers 19 residues. Germline V lookup: CDR1 LNHNV, CDR2 YYDKDF (reference sequence). In its sample, this clone was seen once. Sequence at one end of the junction differs from germline and may be a read error. Libraries were prepared by immunoSEQ multiplex PCR; TCRdb keeps only in-frame clonotypes and omits some of them. The sample consists of some 700,000 clones, 75% to 90% of them appearing once. These data are also associated with another study on human thymus T cells. As reported in that work: Thymic resections from corrective heart surgery supplied the tissue. Among unrelated individuals, related research reported thymic repertoires that overlapped highly.

This TCR was sampled from a girl younger than two with a congenital heart defect. V usage is TRBV15 and J usage is TRBJ2-1, with 8 bases aligning to TRBD2. Sequencing was performed on thymocytes. The CDR3 coding sequence is TGTGCCACCAGCAGAGAGGGGCGTCTAGCGGGTTGTAGCTACAGTGAGCAGTTCTTC. Its protein product is CATSREGRLAGCSYSEQFF.